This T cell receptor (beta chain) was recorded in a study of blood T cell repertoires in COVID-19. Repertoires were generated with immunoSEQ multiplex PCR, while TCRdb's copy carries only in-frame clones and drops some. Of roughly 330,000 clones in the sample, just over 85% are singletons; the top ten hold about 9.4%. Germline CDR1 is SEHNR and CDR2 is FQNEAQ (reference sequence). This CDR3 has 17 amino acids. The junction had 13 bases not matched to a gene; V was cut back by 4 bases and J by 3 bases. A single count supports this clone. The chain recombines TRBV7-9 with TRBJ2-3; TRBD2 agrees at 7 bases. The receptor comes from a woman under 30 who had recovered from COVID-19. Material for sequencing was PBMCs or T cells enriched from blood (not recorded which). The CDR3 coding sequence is TGTGCCAGCAGCTCCCCGCGGGCCCAGCGGGGAACAGATACGCAGTATTTT. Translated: CASSSPRAQRGTDTQYF.